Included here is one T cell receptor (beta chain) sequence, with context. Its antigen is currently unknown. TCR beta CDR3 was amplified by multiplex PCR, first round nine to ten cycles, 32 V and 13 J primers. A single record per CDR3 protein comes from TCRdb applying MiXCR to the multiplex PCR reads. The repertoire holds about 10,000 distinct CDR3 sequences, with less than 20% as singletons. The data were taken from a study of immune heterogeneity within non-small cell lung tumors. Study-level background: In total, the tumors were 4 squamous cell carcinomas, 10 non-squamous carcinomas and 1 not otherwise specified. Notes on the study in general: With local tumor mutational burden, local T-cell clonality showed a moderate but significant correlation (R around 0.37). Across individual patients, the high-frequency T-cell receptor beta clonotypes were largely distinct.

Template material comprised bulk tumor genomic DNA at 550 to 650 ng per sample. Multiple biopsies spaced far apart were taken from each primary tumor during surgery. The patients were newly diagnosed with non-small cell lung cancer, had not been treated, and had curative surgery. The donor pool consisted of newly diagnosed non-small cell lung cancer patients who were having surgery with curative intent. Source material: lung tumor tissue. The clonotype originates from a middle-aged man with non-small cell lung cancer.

CDR3 in amino acids: CASIGPLGEQFF. The CDR3 coding sequence is TGTGCCAGTATTGGACCCCTCGGGGAGCAGTTCTTC. The chain links TRBV2 to TRBJ2-1; D is uncertain. CDR3 length: 12 residues. Deletions cut 9 bases from V and 10 bases from J, with 16 bases between. In germline, CDR1 is SNHLY, CDR2 FYNNEI.